The following is a T cell receptor beta chain sequence with its context. Germline V gene data show CDR1 as SGHVS and CDR2 as FNYEAQ. The CDR3 has 17 amino acids. The V end was cut by 6 bases, the J end by 0 bases, with 18 bases between. The data were obtained in a study of blood T cell repertoires in COVID-19. Study-level background: PBMCs, B-cell-depleted T cells, or T cells were the source of the cDNA or gDNA that made up the material.

Methods used by the authors: The assay estimated nucleated cells by amplifying reference gene primers. The protocol was immunoSEQ multiplex PCR, while the TCRdb copy is restricted to in-frame clones and leaves out a portion. V and J calls and clone size come straight from that table; D and trimming were deduced from the DNA. The sample holds some 170,000 clones, 80% to 85% seen once. This sequence joins TRBV7-6 and TRBJ1-5; no firm D call. The clonotype comes from a woman over 75 with active or convalescent COVID-19. Material for sequencing was peripheral blood. CDR3 amino acids: CASRPLDEGSSNQPQHF. CDR3 bases: TGTGCCAGCAGGCCGTTGGATGAGGGTAGTAGCAATCAGCCCCAGCATTTT.